The clone carrying this T cell receptor (beta chain) was detected once. No antigen is known for it. The same CDR3 also results from other DNA sequences found in this sample. V shed 8 bases and J 7 bases; nucleotides not matched to a gene: 21. From germline, CDR1 is SGHTA and CDR2 FQGNSA. This CDR3 comprises 18 residues. The data originate from a study of cytomegalovirus exposure and HLA in healthy donors. Whole-study context: In an early release, HLA-typed donors contributed 90 million or so unique TCR sequences. General observations from the study: Some TCR beta chains (approximately 180 of them) were listed as cytomegalovirus-associated. For most TCR sequences rarity was the rule, although some public TCRs occurred in many donors. Highly shared variants forming one cluster were likely a sequencing artifact.

PCR primers comprised 60 Vbeta and 13 Jbeta primers. Clones were sequenced by immunoSEQ multiplex PCR, and TCRdb holds only the in-frame ones, with some missing. The table lists about 100,000 clones, approximately 80% of them singletons. The sequenced sample consisted of PBMCs. The origin of this receptor is a woman between 18 and 30 years old in good health and CMV-seronegative. The chain carries TRBV7-2 and TRBJ1-5; 9 bases map to TRBD1. The CDR3 spells CASYPSDRGHRAWQPQHF. Here the CDR3 DNA reads TGTGCCAGCTACCCCTCGGACAGGGGACACCGAGCCTGGCAGCCCCAGCATTTT. The full variable domain, with the rest looked up from reference TRBV7-2 and TRBJ1-5, is GAGVSQSPSNKVTEKGKDVELRCDPISGHTALYWYRQSLGQGLEFLIYFQGNSAPDKSGLPSDRFSAERTGGSVSTLTIQRTQQEDSAVYLCASYPSDRGHRAWQPQHFGDGTRLSIL.